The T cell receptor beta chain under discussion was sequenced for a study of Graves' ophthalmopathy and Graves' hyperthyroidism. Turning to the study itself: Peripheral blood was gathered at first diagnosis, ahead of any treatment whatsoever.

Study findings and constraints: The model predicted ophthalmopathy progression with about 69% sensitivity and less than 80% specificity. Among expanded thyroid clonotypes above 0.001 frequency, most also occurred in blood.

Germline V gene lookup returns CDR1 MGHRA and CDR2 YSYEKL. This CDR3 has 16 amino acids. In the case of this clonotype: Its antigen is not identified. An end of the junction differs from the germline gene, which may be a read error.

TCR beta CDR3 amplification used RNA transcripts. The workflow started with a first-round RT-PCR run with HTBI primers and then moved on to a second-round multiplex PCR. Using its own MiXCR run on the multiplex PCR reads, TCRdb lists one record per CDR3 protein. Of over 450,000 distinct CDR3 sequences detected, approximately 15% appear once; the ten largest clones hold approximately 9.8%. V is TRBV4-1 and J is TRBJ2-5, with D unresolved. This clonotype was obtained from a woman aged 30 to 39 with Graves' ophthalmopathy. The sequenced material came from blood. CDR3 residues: CASNQGWAPNQETQYF. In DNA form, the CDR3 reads TGCGCCAGCAACCAAGGGTGGGCCCCCAACCAAGAGACCCAGTACTTC.